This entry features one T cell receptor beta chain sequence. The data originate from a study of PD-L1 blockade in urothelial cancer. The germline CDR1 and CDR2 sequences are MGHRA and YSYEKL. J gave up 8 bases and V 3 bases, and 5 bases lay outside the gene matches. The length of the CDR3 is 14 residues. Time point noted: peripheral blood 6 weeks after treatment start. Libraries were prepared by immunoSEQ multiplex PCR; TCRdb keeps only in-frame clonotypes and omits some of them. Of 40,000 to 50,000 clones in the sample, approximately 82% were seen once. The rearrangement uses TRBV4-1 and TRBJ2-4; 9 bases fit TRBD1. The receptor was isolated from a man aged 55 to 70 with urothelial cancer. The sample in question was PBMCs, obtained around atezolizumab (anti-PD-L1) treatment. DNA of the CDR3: TGCGCCAGCAGCCAGACCCGGGACAGGGACATTCAGTACTTC. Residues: CASSQTRDRDIQYF.